A single sample gave rise to the 24 T cell receptor beta chains below, sequenced in a study of T and B cells in COVID-19 patients. Blood genomic DNA input for TRB amplification was roughly 230-550 ng. BIOMED2 TRB-A/B primer pools were used in multiplex TRB PCR. MiXCR, applied by TCRdb to the multiplex PCR reads, yields one record per CDR3 protein. The sample includes roughly 860 distinct CDR3 sequences, around a fifth seen only once; the top ten take about 63%. Input material: blood. These receptors all come from a human donor with active COVID-19.

By its share, this clonotype is medium-sized (0.01 to 0.1%). J is TRBJ2-7 and V is TRBV6-5; 8 nucleotides line up with TRBD2. Germline CDR1 reads MNHEY; CDR2 reads SVGAGI. This CDR3 comprises 15 residues. Trimming cost V 5 bases and J 4 bases; bases outside gene matches: 10. This chain's CDR3 is CASSPDGAGEYEQYF. CDR3 nucleotides: TGTGCCAGCAGTCCAGACGGAGCGGGAGAATACGAGCAGTACTTC.

Within the sample, this clonotype is medium-sized. The gene calls are TRBV6-6 and TRBJ2-7, with D maybe TRBD1 (6 bases). The V gene lost 7 bases and the J gene lost 2 bases, with 18 bases spanning the gap. The CDR3 loop spans 15 amino acids. Germline V CDR1 and CDR2: MNHNY, SVGAGI (reference sequence). CDR3 sequence: CASTHRATPPYEQYF. The CDR3, as DNA: TGTGCCAGCACTCACAGGGCTACTCCCCCCTACGAGCAGTACTTC.

This clonotype rates as medium-sized (0.01 to 0.1%). This chain connects TRBV5-6 to TRBJ1-6; 9 bases match TRBD1. Germline V gives CDR1 SGHDT, CDR2 YYEEEE. CDR3 length equals 15 residues. The J segment lost 10 bases and the V segment lost 4 bases, leaving 9 bases of the junction unmatched. CDR3 sequence (DNA): TGTGCCAGCAGCACCTTGACAGGGGGTGGCTCACCCCTCCACTTT. It yields the protein CASSTLTGGGSPLHF.

This clonotype qualifies as medium-sized. This chain joins TRBV30 and TRBJ1-4, with D unclear. Per germline, CDR1 GTSNPN and CDR2 SVGIG (reference sequence). The CDR3 is 13 residues long. V was shortened by 0 bases and J by 4 bases, with 6 bases between the two germline ends. CDR3 sequence reads: CAWSVRDNEKLFF. CDR3 coding DNA: TGTGCCTGGAGTGTTAGGGATAATGAAAAACTGTTTTTT.

This clonotype is deemed large. The chain couples TRBV29-1 to TRBJ1-5; 7 positions match TRBD1. CDR1 is SQVTM, CDR2 ANQGSEA, per germline. With V trimmed by 5 bases and J by 2 bases, 6 bases remained unmatched. The CDR3 consists of 14 residues. The CDR3 region has the DNA TGCAGCGTTAAGAACGGACAGGGCAATCAGCCCCAGCATTTT. This encodes CSVKNGQGNQPQHF.

Judged by abundance, this clonotype is large. The genes are TRBV6-5 and TRBJ2-1; D possibly corresponds to TRBD2 (6 bases). The CDR3 consists of 13 residues. Trimming cost V 8 bases and J 2 bases, with 10 bases left between them. Germline assignment: CDR1 MNHEY and CDR2 SVGAGI. Here the CDR3 reads CASAAGPYNEQFF. The CDR3 coding sequence is TGTGCCAGCGCAGCGGGCCCCTACAATGAGCAGTTCTTC.

This clonotype is labeled large. The V and J genes are TRBV19 and TRBJ2-1; 8 bases fit TRBD2. The CDR3 is 18 amino acids. Germline V gene data show CDR1 as LNHDA and CDR2 as SQIVND (reference sequence). The trim removed 3 bases at V and 0 bases at J, leaving 10 bases unmatched. This CDR3 is CASSIGRPGGLSYNEQFF. The DNA for the CDR3 is TGTGCCAGTAGTATTGGGAGACCGGGAGGGCTCTCCTACAATGAGCAGTTCTTC. The variable domain in full, completed from reference TRBV19 and TRBJ2-1, reads DGGITQSPKYLFRKEGQNVTLSCEQNLNHDAMYWYRQDPGQGLRLIYYSQIVNDFQKGDIAEGYSVSREKKESFPLTVTSAQKNPTAFYLCASSIGRPGGLSYNEQFFGPGTRLTVL.

This clonotype appeared a few times. The V gene is TRBV29-1, the J gene TRBJ2-3; 9 bases map to TRBD1. The CDR3 extends over 15 amino acids. Germline CDR1 is SQVTM and CDR2 is ANQGSEA. Unmatched junction bases numbered 14, after V lost 8 bases and J lost 5 bases. As DNA, the CDR3 is TGCAGCATCAACTCCGGGACAGGGCTCGGAGATACGCAGTATTTT. This sequence encodes CSINSGTGLGDTQYF.

Sample share makes this clonotype medium-sized. The chain joins TRBV7-2 to TRBJ2-1; tentative D call: TRBD2 (6 bases). The CDR3 sequence is 16 residues long. Germline V gene lookup returns CDR1 SGHTA and CDR2 FQGNSA. The ends were cut back, 3 bases at V and 5 bases at J, with 17 bases in the middle. The CDR3 DNA reads TGTGCCAGCAGCTTTTTTTGGCTAGCGAACCACAATGAGCAGTTCTTC. This encodes CASSFFWLANHNEQFF.

V gene TRBV29-1 combines with J gene TRBJ1-2; 11 bases are a match to TRBD1. V lost 5 bases and J lost 4; bases outside the gene matches: 12. Germline CDR1 and CDR2: SQVTM and ANQGSEA. CDR3 length equals 16 residues. CDR3 nucleotides: TGCAGCGTTAAGAACGGACAGGGGGCGTTCAGCTATGGCTACACCTTC. This sequence encodes CSVKNGQGAFSYGYTF.

This clonotype was counted at least ten times. The CDR3 protein is CASSLIGRVQETQYF. DNA of the CDR3: TGTGCCAGCAGCTTAATCGGCAGGGTACAAGAGACCCAGTACTTC. The V gene is TRBV11-2, the J gene TRBJ2-5; weak D call: TRBD1 (5 bases). V shed 2 bases and J shed 2 bases, with 12 bases lying between them. This CDR3 is 15 amino acids long. The germline V gene has CDR1 SGHAT and CDR2 FQNNGV. Complete variable domain (other parts from reference TRBV11-2 and TRBJ2-5): EAGVAQSPRYKIIEKRQSVAFWCNPISGHATLYWYQQILGQGPKLLIQFQNNGVVDDSQLPKDRFSAERLKGVDSTLKIQPAKLEDSAVYLCASSLIGRVQETQYFGPGTRLLVL.

By frequency in the sample, this clonotype is medium-sized (0.01 to 0.1%). The genes are TRBV27 and TRBJ2-7; D assignment may be TRBD1 or TRBD2 (7 bases each). This CDR3 contains 14 residues. Between the trimmed V and J ends, which lost 2 bases and 6 bases, there was a span of 14 bases. CDR1 and CDR2 (germline): MNHEY, SMNVEV (reference sequence). CDR3 protein: CASSLQGGTIEQYF. The CDR3 nucleotides read TGTGCCAGCAGTTTACAGGGGGGGACTATCGAGCAGTACTTC.

This clonotype ranks as large. The chain carries TRBV15 and TRBJ2-1; tentative D call: TRBD2 (5 bases). The V gene lost 4 bases and the J gene lost 8 bases, with 9 bases spanning the gap. There are 12 residues in the CDR3. The germline V gene encodes CDR1 LNHNV and CDR2 YYDKDF (reference sequence). The CDR3 region has the DNA TGTGCCACCAGCAAGAGGGTGGATGAGCAGTTCTTC. Translation gives CATSKRVDEQFF.

In its sample, this clonotype is medium-sized. The chain uses TRBV6-5 and TRBJ2-7; TRBD1 is a possible D gene (6 bases). CDR1 and CDR2 (germline): MNHEY, SVGAGI. V was cut by 8 bases and J by 1 base, with 12 bases left in between. The CDR3 totals 13 residues. CDR3 sequence reads: CASGQGISYEQYF. The CDR3 DNA reads as TGTGCCAGCGGGCAGGGGATTTCCTACGAGCAGTACTTC.

By proportion, this clonotype is medium-sized. The chain is built from TRBV6-1 and TRBJ2-7, with D perhaps TRBD1 or TRBD2 (5 bases each). This CDR3 has 14 residues. Germline V gene data show CDR1 as MNHNS and CDR2 as SASEGT. V lost 0 bases, J lost 3 bases, and 9 bases lay in between. The CDR3: CASSEAWGIYEQYF. The DNA for the CDR3 is TGTGCCAGCAGTGAAGCTTGGGGGATCTACGAGCAGTACTTC.

The chain combines TRBV10-3 with TRBJ2-5, with 13 nucleotides matching TRBD2. CDR1 and CDR2 (germline): ENHRY, SYGVKD. Trimming at V came to 0 bases and at J to 3 bases, leaving 7 bases not matched to a gene. The CDR3 contains 18 residues. The CDR3 nucleotides read TGTGCCATCAGTGAGTCGGGAACTAGCGGGAGGGGAGAAGAGACCCAGTACTTC. This sequence encodes CAISESGTSGRGEETQYF.

This clonotype rates as large. The chain links TRBV30 to TRBJ2-1; no definite D call. Trimming cost V 2 bases and J 9 bases, with 11 bases left between them. CDR3 length equals 12 residues. Germline assignment: CDR1 GTSNPN and CDR2 SVGIG (reference sequence). The CDR3 DNA reads TGTGCCTGGAGTATGGGGTCAGGTGAGCAGTTCTTC. It translates to CAWSMGSGEQFF. The entire variable domain, with the rest obtained from reference TRBV30 and TRBJ2-1, is as follows: SQTIHQWPATLVQPVGSPLSLECTVEGTSNPNLYWYRQAAGRGLQLLFYSVGIGQISSEVPQNLSASRPQDRQFILSSKKLLLSDSGFYLCAWSMGSGEQFFGPGTRLTVL.

In this sample, this clonotype is medium-sized (0.01 to 0.1%). The rearrangement joins TRBV7-2 to TRBJ1-6; 8 positions match TRBD1. CDR3 length: 15 amino acids. The junction had 7 bases not matched to a gene; V was cut back by 5 bases and J by 7 bases. Germline lookup yields CDR1 SGHTA and CDR2 FQGNSA. CDR3 in DNA: TGTGCCAGCAGCACCCAACAGGGGGGCAATTCACCCCTCCACTTT. It translates to CASSTQQGGNSPLHF. Combining the CDR3 with reference TRBV7-2 and TRBJ1-6 gives the whole variable domain GAGVSQSPSNKVTEKGKDVELRCDPISGHTALYWYRQSLGQGLEFLIYFQGNSAPDKSGLPSDRFSAERTGGSVSTLTIQRTQQEDSAVYLCASSTQQGGNSPLHFGNGTRLTVT.

This clonotype has more than one count but fewer than ten. This chain connects TRBV7-2 to TRBJ2-7; D not resolved. V was shortened by 5 bases and J by 4 bases, with 9 bases between the two germline ends. This CDR3 comprises 12 residues. The V gene's germline CDR1 is SGHTA and CDR2 FQGNSA. CDR3 in amino acids: CASSPFGYEQYF. Here the CDR3 DNA reads TGTGCCAGCAGCCCCTTCGGGTACGAGCAGTACTTC. The full variable domain, completed using reference TRBV7-2 and TRBJ2-7, is GAGVSQSPSNKVTEKGKDVELRCDPISGHTALYWYRQSLGQGLEFLIYFQGNSAPDKSGLPSDRFSAERTGGSVSTLTIQRTQQEDSAVYLCASSPFGYEQYFGPGTRLTVT.

V is TRBV5-5 and J is TRBJ2-5; 7 positions match TRBD2. The CDR3 is 17 amino acids. Germline V gives CDR1 SGHKS, CDR2 YYEKEE (reference sequence). The V segment lost 4 bases and the J segment 1 base; nucleotides outside the gene matches: 13. CDR3 coding DNA: TGTGCCAGCAGCCGCCTAGCCGGCGGGAGAACCCAAGAGACCCAGTACTTC. Its translation: CASSRLAGGRTQETQYF.

This clonotype is medium-sized. This chain joins TRBV7-2 and TRBJ2-3; 7 positions match TRBD2. The CDR3 is made up of 16 amino acids. The V segment lost 1 base and the J segment 5 bases; nucleotides outside the gene matches: 9. Germline CDR1 is SGHTA and CDR2 is FQGNSA. The CDR3 reads CASSLGGGRFRDTQYF. CDR3 DNA sequence: TGTGCCAGCAGCTTAGGGGGCGGGAGATTTAGAGATACGCAGTATTTT. Variable domain in full (rest from reference TRBV7-2 and TRBJ2-3): GAGVSQSPSNKVTEKGKDVELRCDPISGHTALYWYRQSLGQGLEFLIYFQGNSAPDKSGLPSDRFSAERTGGSVSTLTIQRTQQEDSAVYLCASSLGGGRFRDTQYFGPGTRLTVL.

Only a few counts were recorded for this clonotype. J is TRBJ1-1 and V is TRBV20-1; unclear D gene. CDR1 and CDR2 (germline): DFQATT, SNEGSKA (reference sequence). V lost 6 bases, J lost 1 base, and 15 bases lay in between. The CDR3 sequence is 14 residues long. Here the CDR3 reads CSAHLAQANTEAFF. The CDR3 DNA reads TGCAGTGCCCACTTGGCGCAGGCGAACACTGAAGCTTTCTTT.

Relative to its sample, this clonotype is medium-sized. The CDR3 region is CATKPGPKQETQYF. The CDR3, as DNA: TGTGCCACCAAGCCGGGACCGAAGCAAGAGACCCAGTACTTC. This chain links TRBV15 with TRBJ2-5; D possibly matches TRBD1 or TRBD2 (5 bases each). The ends were cut back, 7 bases at V and 2 bases at J, with 14 bases in the middle. Germline V gene data show CDR1 as LNHNV and CDR2 as YYDKDF (reference sequence). The CDR3 sequence is 14 residues long.

The rearrangement uses TRBV10-2 and TRBJ1-1; 8 nucleotides match TRBD1. The CDR3 sequence is 14 residues long. V shed 6 bases, J shed 5 bases, and the junction held 8 bases outside the gene matches. Germline V gives CDR1 WSHSY, CDR2 SAAADI. The CDR3 nucleotides read TGCGCCAGCAGCGGTAGACAGGGGTTGACTGAAGCTTTCTTT. Amino acids: CASSGRQGLTEAFF.